Below are 14 T cell receptor beta chains sequenced from a single sample in a study of T cells in Graves' hyperthyroidism and ophthalmopathy. The investigators amplified TCR beta CDR3 regions from RNA transcripts. With the HTBI primer set, the TCR CDR3 went through a first round of RT-PCR. TCRdb analysed the multiplex PCR reads with MiXCR anew, one entry per CDR3 protein. Altogether approximately 640,000 distinct CDR3 sequences are present, 15% to 20% being singletons, with the ten largest covering over 3.5%. Sequencing was performed on blood. These receptors came from a woman in her 30s with Graves' hyperthyroidism.

This clonotype has at least ten counts. The V gene is TRBV27, the J gene TRBJ1-1, with no clear D. Trimming took 3 bases from V and 0 from J, leaving 8 bases between them. This CDR3 comprises 14 residues. The germline gives CDR1 MNHEY, CDR2 SMNVEV (reference sequence). The CDR3 DNA reads as TGTGCCAGCAGTTTCAGTGCAATGAACACTGAAGCTTTCTTT. This translates into CASSFSAMNTEAFF.

There are many counts of this clonotype. CDR3 sequence (DNA): TGTGCCTGGACGCTCGGAGGAGGCACAGATACGCAGTATTTT. Translation gives CAWTLGGGTDTQYF. The rearrangement joins TRBV30 to TRBJ2-3; TRBD2 might be the D (5 bases). The CDR3 is made up of 14 amino acids. CDR1 GTSNPN and CDR2 SVGIG come from the germline V gene (reference sequence). The V gene lost 4 bases and the J gene lost 1 base, with 12 bases spanning the gap.

This clonotype showed up just a few times. The CDR3 reads CASSLGTGFLVEQYF. The CDR3 region has the DNA TGTGCCAGCAGCCTAGGGACAGGCTTTTTGGTTGAGCAGTACTTC. The V call is TRBV6-1, the J call TRBJ2-7, with TRBD1 matching over 8 bases. The V gene's germline CDR1 is MNHNS and CDR2 SASEGT. V dropped 6 bases and J dropped 7; count of bases not matched to a gene: 14. The CDR3 totals 15 residues.

The chain joins TRBV28 to TRBJ1-3, with D uncertain. The CDR3 totals 17 residues. Per the germline V gene, CDR1 is MDHEN and CDR2 is SYDVKM. V lost 4 bases to trimming and J lost 0 bases, with 16 bases between them. CDR3 bases: TGTGCCAGCAGTTCCACCGGGATATCTTTCTCTGGAAACACCATATATTTT. Translation: CASSSTGISFSGNTIYF. Together with reference TRBV28 and TRBJ1-3, the CDR3 gives the full variable domain: DVKVTQSSRYLVKRTGEKVFLECVQDMDHENMFWYRQDPGLGLRLIYFSYDVKMKEKGDIPEGYSVSREKKERFSLILESASTNQTSMYLCASSSTGISFSGNTIYFGEGSWLTVV.

The J gene is TRBJ2-7, the V gene TRBV19; D may be TRBD1 (5 bases). The CDR3 consists of 15 residues. V gave up 5 bases and J gave up 2 bases, with 16 bases separating them. Germline CDR1 is LNHDA and CDR2 is SQIVND (reference sequence). CDR3 sequence reads: CASSDGQGSAYEQYF. The CDR3 DNA reads as TGTGCCAGTAGTGACGGTCAGGGCTCGGCCTACGAGCAGTACTTC.

The rearrangement links TRBV20-1 to TRBJ2-3, with D hard to call. Germline loops: CDR1 DFQATT, CDR2 SNEGSKA (reference sequence). Trimming pared 4 bases from V and 2 bases from J, leaving 10 bases between. CDR3 length equals 13 residues. CDR3 DNA: TGCAGTGCTATACAGAGGCTCACAGATACGCAGTATTTT. Translated: CSAIQRLTDTQYF.

The chain carries TRBV5-4 and TRBJ2-1; weak D call: TRBD2 (5 bases). There are 12 residues in the CDR3. V lost 5 bases to trimming and J lost 10 bases, with 13 bases between them. The germline V gene has CDR1 SGHNT and CDR2 YYREEE (reference sequence). The CDR3 bases are TGTGCCAGCAGTCCTGGACTCATGGAGCAGTTCTTC. Protein sequence: CASSPGLMEQFF.

This chain connects TRBV6-1 to TRBJ2-1, with 8 bases that match TRBD2. Germline V CDR1 and CDR2: MNHNS, SASEGT. The CDR3 contains 17 residues. V was clipped by 4 bases and J by 7 bases; unmatched bases: 15. The CDR3 DNA reads TGTGCCAGCAGTGGAGCTAGCGGGCCCCGGAATTTTAATGAGCAGTTCTTC. Translated: CASSGASGPRNFNEQFF.

This clonotype was counted many times. The chain is built from TRBV6-1 and TRBJ1-1; D is unresolved. From germline, CDR1 is MNHNS and CDR2 SASEGT. Between the trimmed V and J ends, which lost 8 bases and 5 bases, there was a span of 9 bases. The CDR3 extends over 11 amino acids. This CDR3 reads CASRSDTEAFF. The DNA of the CDR3 is TGTGCCAGCCGGTCTGATACTGAAGCTTTCTTT.

The chain employs TRBV28 and TRBJ2-7; tentatively, D is TRBD1 or TRBD2 (5 bases each). Germline V gene data show CDR1 as MDHEN and CDR2 as SYDVKM. This CDR3 contains 12 residues. V was pared by 7 bases and J by 5 bases, with 12 bases between. The CDR3 DNA follows: TGTGCCAGCAACTGGGGGTCCGACGAGCAGTACTTC. Its protein product is CASNWGSDEQYF.

The J gene is TRBJ2-7, the V gene TRBV20-1; 8 bases are a match to TRBD2. V lost 1 base and J lost 0; bases outside the gene matches: 5. The CDR3 totals 15 residues. The germline V gene has CDR1 DFQATT and CDR2 SNEGSKA (reference sequence). This chain's CDR3 is CSARGGTSVSYEQYF. The CDR3 nucleotides read TGCAGTGCTAGAGGAGGGACTAGTGTCTCCTACGAGCAGTACTTC.

This clonotype was seen at least ten times. The chain employs TRBV20-1 and TRBJ2-5; 8 positions agree with TRBD2. The CDR3 runs 13 residues. The V gene end was trimmed by 3 bases and the J gene end by 2 bases; junction bases not matched to a gene: 2. Per germline, CDR1 DFQATT and CDR2 SNEGSKA (reference sequence). The CDR3 region is CSARSGGQETQYF. The CDR3 bases are TGCAGTGCTAGGTCGGGAGGGCAAGAGACCCAGTACTTC.

This clonotype was seen many times. The chain joins TRBV27 to TRBJ2-7, with TRBD1 matching 8 bases. In germline, CDR1 is MNHEY, CDR2 SMNVEV (reference sequence). The CDR3 totals 13 residues. J gave up 3 bases and V 5 bases, and 3 bases lay outside the gene matches. The CDR3 nucleotides are TGTGCCAGCAGTCTGACAGGGGACTACGAGCAGTACTTC. Its protein product is CASSLTGDYEQYF.

This clonotype showed up many times. V is TRBV3-1 and J is TRBJ2-7; 7 bases map to TRBD1. This CDR3 comprises 15 residues. The trim removed 6 bases at V and 1 base at J, leaving 9 bases unmatched. Per the germline V gene, CDR1 is LGHDT and CDR2 is YNNKEL (reference sequence). The CDR3 sequence is CASSAQGQTSYEQYF. The CDR3 DNA reads TGTGCCAGCAGTGCACAGGGACAGACTTCCTACGAGCAGTACTTC.